This T cell receptor beta chain was found in a study of graft-versus-host responses after intestinal transplantation. Overall study context: Induction using anti-thymocyte globulin, followed by tacrolimus and steroids for around 3 years, was given to all recipients.

A word on this clone: What it recognizes is unknown.

Germline-derived CDR1 and CDR2 are SGHTS and YDEGEE. V was clipped by 2 bases and J by 4 bases, with 12 bases between them. The CDR3 runs to 14 residues. Graft samples were processed, releasing intraepithelial and lamina propria lymphocytes. Here immunoSEQ multiplex PCR was the method, and the copy in TCRdb shows in-frame clones only, minus some. The table records around 7,800 clones, around 65% of them present only once. Study-wide findings and caveats: Maximum circulating GvH clone levels tracked with early post-transplant HvG decreases. High graft-versus-host to host-versus-graft clonal ratios were found in allografts of patients who had graft-donor T cell macrochimerism.

The material was ileum tissue, obtained roughly 55 days after transplant. The receptor comes from a human patient who received an intestinal transplant, so some T cells may come from the graft donor. The rearrangement joins TRBV5-8 to TRBJ1-1, with D perhaps TRBD1 (6 bases). The CDR3 nucleotides read TGTGCCAGCAGCTTCCCCCGGACAGCCACTGAAGCTTTCTTT. Translated: CASSFPRTATEAFF.